The present T cell receptor (beta chain) was sequenced within a study of spatial heterogeneity in lung cancer. Looking at the study overall: The donor population consisted of approximately 70 patients with untreated, early-stage non-small cell lung cancer. Sequencing covered available follow-up PBMC samples collected a median of roughly 2 years after resection. A consistent excess of beta-chain over alpha-chain sequences was detected.

V was cut by 3 bases and J by 2 bases, with 9 bases left in between. Germline V gene data show CDR1 as SGHTA and CDR2 as FQGNSA. CDR3 length: 14 residues. Carried by each TCR cDNA molecule was a unique molecular identifier. TCRdb reprocessed the 5' RACE reads via MiXCR and lists one record per CDR3 protein. The table shows 25,000 to 30,000 distinct CDR3 sequences, with around 5.8% occurring only once. Regarding time point: blood at routine non-recurrence follow-up after resection. Whole RNA obtained from tumor, nontumor lung or frozen PBMC underwent sequencing without sorting. In this sample, this clonotype turned up many times.

J is TRBJ2-3 and V is TRBV7-2; D is perhaps TRBD2 (5 bases). The sequence was collected from a male donor with early-stage non-small cell lung cancer. Sequenced material: PBMCs, taken at follow-up. The CDR3 nucleotides are TGTGCCAGCAGCTTGTTGGACTCCACAGATACGCAGTATTTT. Encoded protein: CASSLLDSTDTQYF. Full variable domain (rest looked up from reference TRBV7-2 and TRBJ2-3): GAGVSQSPSNKVTEKGKDVELRCDPISGHTALYWYRQSLGQGLEFLIYFQGNSAPDKSGLPSDRFSAERTGGSVSTLTIQRTQQEDSAVYLCASSLLDSTDTQYFGPGTRLTVL.